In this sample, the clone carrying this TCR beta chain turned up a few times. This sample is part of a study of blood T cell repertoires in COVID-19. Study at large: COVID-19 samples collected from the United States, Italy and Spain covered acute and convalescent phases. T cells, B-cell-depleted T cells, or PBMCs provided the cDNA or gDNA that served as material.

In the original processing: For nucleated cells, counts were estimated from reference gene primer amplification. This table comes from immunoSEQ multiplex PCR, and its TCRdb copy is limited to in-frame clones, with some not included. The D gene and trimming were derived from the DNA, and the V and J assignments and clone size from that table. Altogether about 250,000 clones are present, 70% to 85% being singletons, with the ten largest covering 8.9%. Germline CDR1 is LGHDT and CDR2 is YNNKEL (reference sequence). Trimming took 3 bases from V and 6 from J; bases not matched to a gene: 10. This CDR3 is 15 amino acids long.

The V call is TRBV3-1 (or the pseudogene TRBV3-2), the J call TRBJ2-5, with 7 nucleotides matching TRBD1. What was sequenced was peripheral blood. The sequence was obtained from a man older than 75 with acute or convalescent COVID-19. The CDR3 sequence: CASSQHKTGKKTQYF. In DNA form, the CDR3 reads TGTGCCAGCAGCCAGCATAAGACAGGGAAAAAGACCCAGTACTTC.